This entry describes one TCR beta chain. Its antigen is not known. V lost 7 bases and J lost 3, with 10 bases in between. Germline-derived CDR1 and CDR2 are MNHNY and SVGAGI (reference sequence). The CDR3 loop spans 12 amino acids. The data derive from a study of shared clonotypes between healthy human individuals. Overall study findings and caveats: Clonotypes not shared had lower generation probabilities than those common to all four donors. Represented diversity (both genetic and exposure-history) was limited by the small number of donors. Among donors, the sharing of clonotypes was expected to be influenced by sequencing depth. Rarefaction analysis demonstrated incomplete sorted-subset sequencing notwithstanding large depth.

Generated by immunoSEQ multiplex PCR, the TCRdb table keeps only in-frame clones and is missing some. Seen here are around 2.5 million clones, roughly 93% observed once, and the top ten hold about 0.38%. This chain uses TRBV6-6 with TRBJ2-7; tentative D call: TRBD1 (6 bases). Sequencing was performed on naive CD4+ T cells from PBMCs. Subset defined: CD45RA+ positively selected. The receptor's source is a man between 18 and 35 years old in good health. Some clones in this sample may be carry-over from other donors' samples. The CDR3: CASTGRGYEQYF. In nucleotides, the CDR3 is TGTGCCAGCACGGGCAGGGGCTACGAGCAGTACTTC.